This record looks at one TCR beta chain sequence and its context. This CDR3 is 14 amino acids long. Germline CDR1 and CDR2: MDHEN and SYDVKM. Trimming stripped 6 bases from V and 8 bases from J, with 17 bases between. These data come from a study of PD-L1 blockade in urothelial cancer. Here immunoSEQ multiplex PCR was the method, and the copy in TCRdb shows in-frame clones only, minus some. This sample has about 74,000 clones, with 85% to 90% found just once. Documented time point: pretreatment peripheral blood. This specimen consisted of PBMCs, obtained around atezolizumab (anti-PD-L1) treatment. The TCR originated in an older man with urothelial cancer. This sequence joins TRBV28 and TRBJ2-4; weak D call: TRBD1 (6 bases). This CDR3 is CASSQGTAVDIQYF. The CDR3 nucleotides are TGTGCCAGCAGCCAGGGGACGGCGGTAGACATTCAGTACTTC.